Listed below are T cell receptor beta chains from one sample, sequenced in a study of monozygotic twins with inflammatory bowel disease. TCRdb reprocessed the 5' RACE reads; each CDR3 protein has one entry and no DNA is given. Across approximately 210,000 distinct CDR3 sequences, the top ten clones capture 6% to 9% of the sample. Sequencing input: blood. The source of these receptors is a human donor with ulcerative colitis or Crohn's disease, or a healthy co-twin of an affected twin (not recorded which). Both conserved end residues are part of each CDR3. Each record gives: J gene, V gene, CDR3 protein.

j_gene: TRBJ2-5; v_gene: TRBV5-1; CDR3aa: CASSKNLGNTETQYF
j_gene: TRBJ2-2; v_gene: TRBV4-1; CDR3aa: CASITSLNSGELFF
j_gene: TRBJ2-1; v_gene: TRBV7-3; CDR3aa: CASSSGFHNEQFF
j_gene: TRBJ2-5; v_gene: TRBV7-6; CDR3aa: CASTLLGGYQETQYF
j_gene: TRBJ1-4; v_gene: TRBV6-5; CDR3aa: CASSYLGASNEKLFF
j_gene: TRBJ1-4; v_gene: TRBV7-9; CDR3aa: CASSSQGQGGKLFF
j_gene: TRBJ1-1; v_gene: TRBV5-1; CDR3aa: CASSLGPGGPNTEAFF
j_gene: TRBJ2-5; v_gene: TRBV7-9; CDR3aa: CASSLYRGQETQYF
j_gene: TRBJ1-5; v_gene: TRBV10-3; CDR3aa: CAISENLPSNQPQHF
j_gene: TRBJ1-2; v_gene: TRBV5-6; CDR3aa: CASSYDKGINGYTF
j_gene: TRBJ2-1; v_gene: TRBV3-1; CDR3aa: CASSQGGSGSYNEQFF
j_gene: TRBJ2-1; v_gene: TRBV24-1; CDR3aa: CATNPGGPYNEQFF
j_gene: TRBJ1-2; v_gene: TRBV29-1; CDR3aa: CSVAGTGANGYTF
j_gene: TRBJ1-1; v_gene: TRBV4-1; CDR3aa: CASSQAGNPNTEAFF
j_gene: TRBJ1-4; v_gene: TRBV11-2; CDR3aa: CASSQRTATGSTNEKLFF
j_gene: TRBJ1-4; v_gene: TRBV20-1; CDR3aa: CSASVRAGEKLFF
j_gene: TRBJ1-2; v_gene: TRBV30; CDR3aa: CGGSSNYGYTF
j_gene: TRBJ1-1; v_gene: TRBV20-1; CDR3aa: CSAGGAAEAFF
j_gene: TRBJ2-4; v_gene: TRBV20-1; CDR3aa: CSARAGQDVGNIQYF
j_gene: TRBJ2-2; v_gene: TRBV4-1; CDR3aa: CASSQGLSGAGGELFF
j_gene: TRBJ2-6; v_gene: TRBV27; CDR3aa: CASSLSTGANVLTF
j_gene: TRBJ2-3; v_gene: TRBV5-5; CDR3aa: CATYLGDTQYF
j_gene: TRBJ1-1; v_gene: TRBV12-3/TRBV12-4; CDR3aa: CASRAGKVTEAFF
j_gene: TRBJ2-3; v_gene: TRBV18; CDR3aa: CASSPPGTSQLDTQYF
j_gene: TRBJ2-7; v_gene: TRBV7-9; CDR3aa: CASTSTSSYEQYF
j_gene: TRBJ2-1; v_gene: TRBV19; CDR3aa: CASSFLQRPEQFF
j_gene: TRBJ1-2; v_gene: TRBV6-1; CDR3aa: CASRGTGVNYGYTF
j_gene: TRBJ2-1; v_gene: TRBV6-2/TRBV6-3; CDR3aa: CASSRLASSYNEQFF
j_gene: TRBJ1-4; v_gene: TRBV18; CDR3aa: CASSPGNGYEKLFF
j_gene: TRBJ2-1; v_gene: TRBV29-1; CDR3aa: CSADLTSGVGNEQFF
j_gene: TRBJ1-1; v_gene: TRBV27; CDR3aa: CASSPDRGPGNTEAFF
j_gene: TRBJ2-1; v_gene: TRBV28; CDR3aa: CASRPDRGGYNEQFF
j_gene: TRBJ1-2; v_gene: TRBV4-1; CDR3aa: CASSHQMQGGRSYGYTF
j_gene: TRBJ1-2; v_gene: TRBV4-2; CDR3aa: CASSPLGSDKRKGYGYTF
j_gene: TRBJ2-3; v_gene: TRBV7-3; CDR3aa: CASSPGGGSTDTQYF